These T cell receptor beta chains were read from a single sample in a study of T cell responses to AZD1222 COVID-19 vaccine. The data were produced by immunoSEQ multiplex PCR, yet TCRdb's version contains in-frame clones alone and is incomplete. Altogether tens of thousands of clones are present, around 85% being singletons, with the ten largest covering roughly an eighth. This specimen was peripheral blood, taken 28 days after the second AZD1222 dose. These receptors were obtained from an adult who received the AZD1222 COVID-19 vaccine. Both conserved end residues are part of each CDR3. D genes are given only for firm matches. Size is omitted from some rows. Given values are once, few, many or a class for expanded clones.

size	D	V	J	CDR3	DNA
once	-	TRBV15	TRBJ2-4	CATSRDRWDIQYF	TGTGCCACCAGCAGAGATCGATGGGACATTCAGTACTTC
-	-	TRBV10-1	TRBJ2-6	CASSEGSGSGANVLTF	TGCGCCAGCAGTGAAGGGTCAGGGTCGGGGGCCAACGTCCTGACTTTC
-	-	TRBV6-5	TRBJ1-1	CASSSYTEAFF	TGTGCCAGCAGTTCGTATACTGAAGCTTTCTTT
-	-	TRBV12-3/TRBV12-4	TRBJ2-1	CASSSAAGPFF	TGTGCCAGCAGCTCTGCGGCAGGTCCGTTCTTC
-	TRBD1	TRBV3-1/TRBV3-2	TRBJ2-3	CASSPVWTGKSTDTQYF	TGTGCCAGCAGCCCCGTATGGACAGGGAAAAGCACAGATACGCAGTATTTT
-	-	TRBV19	TRBJ1-1	CASSVRGTEAFF	TGTGCCAGTTCGGTCAGGGGCACTGAAGCTTTCTTT
-	-	TRBV7-2	TRBJ1-2	CASSPQGDYGYTF	TGTGCCAGCAGTCCACAGGGCGACTATGGCTACACCTTC
few	-	TRBV20-1	TRBJ1-2	CSARAFSGYTF	TGCAGTGCTAGGGCCTTTTCGGGCTACACCTTC
-	TRBD1	TRBV19	TRBJ1-4	CASSAGTGGRTNEKLFF	TGTGCCAGTAGTGCCGGGACAGGGGGCAGAACTAATGAAAAACTGTTTTTT
-	-	TRBV7-9	TRBJ1-2	CASSGPTGTGGYTF	TGTGCCAGCAGCGGGCCCACAGGGACCGGCGGCTACACCTTC
-	-	TRBV19	TRBJ1-3	CASSIPGNTIYF	TGTGCCAGTAGTATTCCTGGAAACACCATATATTTT
-	TRBD2	TRBV27	TRBJ2-7	CASTPSGMSYEQYF	TGTGCCAGCACCCCTAGCGGGATGTCCTACGAGCAGTACTTC
-	-	TRBV4-2	TRBJ2-1	CVSSQDSQGNEQFF	TGTGTCAGCAGCCAAGATTCCCAGGGCAATGAGCAGTTCTTC
-	TRBD1	TRBV11-2	TRBJ1-2	CASSPGTGPYGYTF	TGTGCCAGCAGCCCGGGGACAGGACCCTATGGCTACACCTTC
-	-	TRBV6-5	TRBJ1-2	CASRNRQSPYGYTF	TGTGCCAGCAGAAACAGACAGAGCCCCTATGGCTACACCTTC
-	-	TRBV9	TRBJ1-3	CASSVEEGGRTLSSGNTIYF	TGTGCCAGCAGCGTAGAAGAGGGGGGCCGGACCCTGAGCTCTGGAAACACCATATATTTT
few	-	TRBV14	TRBJ1-2	CASSQVEGYGYTF	TGTGCCAGCAGCCAAGTAGAAGGCTATGGCTACACCTTC
-	TRBD1	TRBV12-3/TRBV12-4	TRBJ1-2	CASRRTGAGGYTF	TGTGCCAGCAGGCGGACAGGGGCAGGTGGCTACACCTTC
-	-	TRBV6-5	TRBJ1-2	CASTERGHHGYTF	TGTGCCAGCACCGAAAGAGGACATCATGGCTACACCTTC
-	-	TRBV18	TRBJ1-1	CASSPRDSAEAFF	TGTGCCAGCTCACCTCGGGACTCGGCTGAAGCTTTCTTT
-	TRBD1	TRBV29-1	TRBJ2-2	CSVNRGPGELFF	TGCAGCGTTAACAGGGGCCCCGGGGAGCTGTTTTTT
few	TRBD2	TRBV6-4	TRBJ2-1	CASSDSSRLAGKQFF	TGTGCCAGCAGTGACTCCAGTAGACTAGCGGGGAAGCAGTTCTTC
-	-	TRBV7-3	TRBJ2-1	CASSSSLGGGNEQFF	TGTGCCAGCAGCTCCAGTTTGGGGGGAGGCAATGAGCAGTTCTTC
-	-	TRBV3-1/TRBV3-2	TRBJ1-1	CASSRSGTMNTEAFF	TGTGCCAGCAGCCGATCCGGGACAATGAACACTGAAGCTTTCTTT
-	TRBD1	TRBV18	TRBJ2-7	CASSRDSIREQYF	TGTGCCAGCTCACGGGACAGTATACGCGAGCAGTACTTC
once	TRBD1	TRBV6-5	TRBJ2-2	CASSRQGHSTGELFF	TGTGCCAGCAGTCGACAGGGACATAGCACCGGGGAGCTGTTTTTT
-	TRBD2	TRBV7-9	TRBJ2-3	CASSPQGASGFTDTQYF	TGTGCCAGCAGCCCCCAGGGTGCTAGCGGATTCACAGATACGCAGTATTTT